Listed below are T cell receptor beta chains from one sample, sequenced in a study of control samples from healthy donors and cancer patients. Some clones are missing from TCRdb's copy, which holds only in-frame ones; the method was immunoSEQ multiplex PCR. The table lists tens of thousands of clones, approximately 88% of them singletons, with over 12% in the top ten. What was sequenced was blood. These receptor sequences come from a man aged 45 to 65 in good health. CDR3s include the opening cysteine and the closing phenylalanine or tryptophan. The D gene is left open where the match is weak. For some rows the clone size is stated as once, few or many, or as a class when expanded; others skip it.

v_call: TRBV24-1
clone_size: -
d_call: TRBD2
j_call: TRBJ2-1
cdr3_nt: TGTGCCACCAGTGAAGTCGGCGGGAGGGACTACAATGAGCAGTTCTTC
cdr3_aa: CATSEVGGRDYNEQFF

v_call: TRBV25-1
clone_size: -
d_call: TRBD1
j_call: TRBJ2-2
cdr3_nt: TGTGCCAGCAGTGCCCTCCCGGGACAGGGGGCTCGGACCGGGGAGCTGTTTTTT
cdr3_aa: CASSALPGQGARTGELFF

v_call: TRBV28
clone_size: -
d_call: -
j_call: TRBJ1-4
cdr3_nt: TGTGCCAGCAGTGGTCTCGGGGGCGTAGATGAAAAACTGTTTTTT
cdr3_aa: CASSGLGGVDEKLFF

v_call: TRBV12-3/TRBV12-4
clone_size: -
d_call: TRBD2
j_call: TRBJ2-2
cdr3_nt: TGTGCCAGCAGTTCAACTAGCGACCGGGAGCTGTTTTTT
cdr3_aa: CASSSTSDRELFF

v_call: TRBV19
clone_size: few
d_call: TRBD1
j_call: TRBJ2-2
cdr3_nt: TGTGCCAGTAGTCGACAGGGGACCGGGGAGCTGTTTTTT
cdr3_aa: CASSRQGTGELFF

v_call: TRBV28
clone_size: -
d_call: -
j_call: TRBJ1-4
cdr3_nt: TGTGCCAGCCTGGGCCAAAACGACGAAAAACTGTTTTTT
cdr3_aa: CASLGQNDEKLFF

v_call: TRBV28
clone_size: -
d_call: TRBD1
j_call: TRBJ2-2
cdr3_nt: TGTGCCAGCAGAAAAGACAGGGGGAACACCGGGGAGCTGTTTTTT
cdr3_aa: CASRKDRGNTGELFF

v_call: TRBV5-4
clone_size: -
d_call: -
j_call: TRBJ2-1
cdr3_nt: TGTGCCAGCAGCTTAGGAGCGGCCTCCTACAATGAGCAGTTCTTC
cdr3_aa: CASSLGAASYNEQFF

v_call: TRBV28
clone_size: once
d_call: -
j_call: TRBJ1-5
cdr3_nt: TGTGCCAGCAGTTTATTAGGTTTTGCTAGCAATCAGCCCCAGCATTTT
cdr3_aa: CASSLLGFASNQPQHF

v_call: TRBV12-3/TRBV12-4
clone_size: once
d_call: -
j_call: TRBJ1-1
cdr3_nt: TGTGCCAGCAGTTTCGTACAGGGTGAAGCTTTCTTT
cdr3_aa: CASSFVQGEAFF

v_call: TRBV12-2
clone_size: -
d_call: -
j_call: TRBJ1-1
cdr3_nt: TGTGCAAGTCGCTTATTTCGGGGCGGGGAAGCTTTCTTT
cdr3_aa: CASRLFRGGEAFF

v_call: TRBV18
clone_size: -
d_call: TRBD1
j_call: TRBJ2-6
cdr3_nt: TGTGCCAGCTCCCCTCAAGACAGGGTAACCTCTGGGGCCAACGTCCTGACTTTC
cdr3_aa: CASSPQDRVTSGANVLTF

v_call: TRBV13
clone_size: once
d_call: -
j_call: TRBJ2-2
cdr3_nt: TGTGCCAGCAGCCCCCTGGGCTCCGGGGAGCTGTTTTTT
cdr3_aa: CASSPLGSGELFF

v_call: TRBV12-3/TRBV12-4
clone_size: -
d_call: TRBD2
j_call: TRBJ2-5
cdr3_nt: TGTGCCAGCGGGGATAGCGGGAGGACCCAGTACTTC
cdr3_aa: CASGDSGRTQYF

v_call: TRBV5-1
clone_size: -
d_call: -
j_call: TRBJ2-7
cdr3_nt: TGCGCCAGCAGCTTGGGGGATGTATTTGGACCCCTCTACGAGCAGTACTTC
cdr3_aa: CASSLGDVFGPLYEQYF

v_call: TRBV5-1
clone_size: few
d_call: -
j_call: TRBJ2-2
cdr3_nt: TGCGCCAGCAGCTTTTTTGGAGTCATGAACACCGGGGAGCTGTTTTTT
cdr3_aa: CASSFFGVMNTGELFF

v_call: TRBV7-2
clone_size: once
d_call: TRBD1
j_call: TRBJ2-2
cdr3_nt: TGTGCCAGCAGCTTGATCGGACAGGGGGGCGACGCCGGGGAGCTGTTTTTT
cdr3_aa: CASSLIGQGGDAGELFF

v_call: TRBV2
clone_size: once
d_call: -
j_call: TRBJ1-4
cdr3_nt: TGTGCCAGCAGTGAGTGGAAAGTTCCGACTCTGGATAATGAAAAACTGTTTTTT
cdr3_aa: CASSEWKVPTLDNEKLFF

v_call: TRBV18
clone_size: -
d_call: -
j_call: TRBJ1-6
cdr3_nt: TGTGCCAGCTCACCAAGGCAGTGGAATAATAATTCACCCCTCCACTTT
cdr3_aa: CASSPRQWNNNSPLHF

v_call: TRBV11-2
clone_size: -
d_call: TRBD2
j_call: TRBJ2-4
cdr3_nt: TGTGCCAGCAGCCCCATCTGGGGCGGGAGGTCCCACGAAAACATTCAGTACTTC
cdr3_aa: CASSPIWGGRSHENIQYF

v_call: TRBV6-1
clone_size: -
d_call: TRBD2
j_call: TRBJ2-2
cdr3_nt: TGTGCCAGCAGTGAGGGGCTAGCGGGAGGGCTTCACGGGGAGCTGTTTTTT
cdr3_aa: CASSEGLAGGLHGELFF

v_call: TRBV29-1
clone_size: -
d_call: TRBD1
j_call: TRBJ2-7
cdr3_nt: TGCAGCGTGAGGACAGGGGATTCCTACGAGCAGTACTTC
cdr3_aa: CSVRTGDSYEQYF

v_call: TRBV14
clone_size: -
d_call: -
j_call: TRBJ1-2
cdr3_nt: TGTGCCAGCAGCCAACAGTGGAACTATGGCTACACCTTC
cdr3_aa: CASSQQWNYGYTF

v_call: TRBV7-9
clone_size: -
d_call: -
j_call: TRBJ2-1
cdr3_nt: TGTGCCAGCAGCCGACACCCTCAGGAGCAGTTCTTC
cdr3_aa: CASSRHPQEQFF

v_call: TRBV7-8
clone_size: -
d_call: -
j_call: TRBJ1-6
cdr3_nt: TGTGCCAGCAGCTCCCAACCGACAGGTCTTACGGCACCCCTCCACTTT
cdr3_aa: CASSSQPTGLTAPLHF

v_call: TRBV28
clone_size: -
d_call: TRBD2
j_call: TRBJ2-7
cdr3_nt: TGTGCCACTGTCGTCGCGGGGGGGGCCTACGAGCAGTACTTC
cdr3_aa: CATVVAGGAYEQYF

v_call: TRBV18
clone_size: once
d_call: -
j_call: TRBJ1-2
cdr3_nt: TGTGCCAGCTCACCAACGCGACTAGGGGACTATGGCTACACCTTC
cdr3_aa: CASSPTRLGDYGYTF

v_call: TRBV7-6
clone_size: -
d_call: TRBD2
j_call: TRBJ2-1
cdr3_nt: TGTGCCAGCATCCCGACTAGCGGGAGCTCCTACAATGAGCAGTTCTTC
cdr3_aa: CASIPTSGSSYNEQFF

v_call: TRBV3-1/TRBV3-2
clone_size: few
d_call: TRBD2
j_call: TRBJ2-3
cdr3_nt: TGTGCCAGCAGCCTCCTCCGGAGCGGGAGTCCAGATACGCAGTATTTT
cdr3_aa: CASSLLRSGSPDTQYF

v_call: TRBV6-5
clone_size: -
d_call: TRBD1
j_call: TRBJ1-2
cdr3_nt: TGTGCCAGCAGTCCGGGACAGCTGTATGGCTACACCTTC
cdr3_aa: CASSPGQLYGYTF

v_call: TRBV25-1
clone_size: -
d_call: TRBD1
j_call: TRBJ1-6
cdr3_nt: TGTGCCAGCAGTGATCAAACGCGGACAGGGGTGGTGAGTACACCCCTCCACTTT
cdr3_aa: CASSDQTRTGVVSTPLHF

v_call: TRBV19
clone_size: -
d_call: TRBD2
j_call: TRBJ2-5
cdr3_nt: TGTGCCAGTAGTATGCGGAAAGGACTAGCTCAAGAGACCCAGTACTTC
cdr3_aa: CASSMRKGLAQETQYF

v_call: TRBV7-6
clone_size: -
d_call: TRBD1
j_call: TRBJ1-1
cdr3_nt: TGTGCCAGCAGCTCCCCTTACAGGGGCGGGATGAACACTGAAGCTTTCTTT
cdr3_aa: CASSSPYRGGMNTEAFF

v_call: TRBV29-1
clone_size: -
d_call: -
j_call: TRBJ2-7
cdr3_nt: TGCAGCGTTTCCCAGCGGAACGAGCAGTACTTC
cdr3_aa: CSVSQRNEQYF

v_call: TRBV6-6
clone_size: -
d_call: TRBD2
j_call: TRBJ2-1
cdr3_nt: TGTGCCAGCAGCCTGCTTACAGGGGCAGGAGGCGGGAGGGCCAAAAATGAGCAGTTCTTC
cdr3_aa: CASSLLTGAGGGRAKNEQFF

v_call: TRBV27
clone_size: -
d_call: -
j_call: TRBJ1-1
cdr3_nt: TGTGCCATTCCCACTGAAGCTTTCTTT
cdr3_aa: CAIPTEAFF

v_call: TRBV30
clone_size: few
d_call: -
j_call: TRBJ1-5
cdr3_nt: TGTGCCTGGAGTGTCGGTAGCAATCAGCCCCAGCATTTT
cdr3_aa: CAWSVGSNQPQHF

v_call: TRBV10-3
clone_size: -
d_call: TRBD1
j_call: TRBJ1-4
cdr3_nt: TGTGCCATCGGAGACGAAACCGGGACAGGGAAGGAAAAACTGTTTTTT
cdr3_aa: CAIGDETGTGKEKLFF

v_call: TRBV7-8
clone_size: few
d_call: -
j_call: TRBJ1-1
cdr3_nt: TGTGCCAGCAGCCTACAACTTCGAGGGGGACGCACTGAAGCTTTCTTT
cdr3_aa: CASSLQLRGGRTEAFF

v_call: TRBV2
clone_size: -
d_call: -
j_call: TRBJ1-2
cdr3_nt: TGTGCCAGCACCCCCGCGGGGGAGAGCATTGGCTACACCTTC
cdr3_aa: CASTPAGESIGYTF